This T cell receptor delta chain was found in a study of γδ T cells in repeated Plasmodium falciparum infection. Overall study context: Donors were malaria-exposed Malian children or age- and gender-matched Australian children.

Flow sorting of PBMC yielded separate Vgamma9/Vdelta2+ and Vdelta2-negative gammadelta T cell populations for bulk repertoire analysis. Findings of the study overall: Malian children's Vdelta2-negative repertoires appeared more expanded and less diverse than Australians'.

This clone was seen more than once but under ten times. The antigen remains unidentified. TCRdb pairs this DNA with a much larger clone's protein that differs at residue 10, likely a read error; the protein shown was translated from the DNA. TRG and TRD sequences were obtained from every sorted gammadelta sample. TCRdb used CATT to re-call clones from the multiplex PCR reads. The data contain about 57,000 delta-chain clones, 1.7% of them seen just once; the ten biggest clones take up approximately 16%. The germline V gene encodes CDR1 TSWWSYY and CDR2 QGS. This CDR3 has 20 residues. Germline trimming cut 2 bases from V and 0 bases from J; bases unmatched to any gene: 17.

The J gene is TRDJ1, the V gene TRDV1, with TRDD3 matching 8 bases. TCRdb offers no J gene call, so here the DNA was matched to germline to obtain one. The specimen was gamma-delta T cells from blood. This clonotype was obtained from a pool of human donors (malaria-infected and uninfected, not separated). CDR3 sequence (DNA): TGTGCTCTTGGGGAAGTAAGGACGCTGACCACTGGGGGTTACACCGATAAACTCATCTTT. It specifies CALGEVRTLTTGGYTDKLIF.